A selection of T cell receptor beta chains follows, all from one sample in a study of T cell clones after liver transplantation. Repertoires were generated with immunoSEQ multiplex PCR, while TCRdb's copy carries only in-frame clones and drops some. The sample lists about 120,000 clones; about nine tenths were seen once. Sequences were derived from CD4+ T cells from blood, sampled 12 months after liver transplant. The receptors were gathered from a human patient who received a liver transplant. The graft donor may account for some of the T cells. Both conserved end residues are part of each CDR3. The D gene is left open where the match is weak. Size tells how often a clone was seen (once, few, many) or the class of an expanded clone, and some rows leave it out.

CDR3 protein: CSASTGHYGYTF
CDR3 DNA: TGCAGCGCATCCACAGGCCACTATGGCTACACCTTC
clone size: -
J gene: TRBJ1-2
D gene: -
V gene: TRBV29-1

CDR3 protein: CASRRHGGTGELFF
CDR3 DNA: TGTGCCAGCAGGCGACATGGGGGGACCGGGGAGCTGTTTTTT
clone size: -
J gene: TRBJ2-2
D gene: -
V gene: TRBV28

CDR3 protein: CASSPSGDMNTEAFF
CDR3 DNA: TGTGCCAGCAGCCCGTCCGGGGACATGAACACTGAAGCTTTCTTT
clone size: -
J gene: TRBJ1-1
D gene: -
V gene: TRBV7-9

CDR3 protein: CASNPVSIGGYGYTF
CDR3 DNA: TGTGCCAGCAACCCCGTTTCCATAGGGGGCTATGGCTACACCTTC
clone size: once
J gene: TRBJ1-2
D gene: -
V gene: TRBV2

CDR3 protein: CASSVARQAWGELFF
CDR3 DNA: TGTGCCAGCAGCGTAGCCCGACAGGCATGGGGGGAGCTGTTTTTT
clone size: once
J gene: TRBJ2-2
D gene: -
V gene: TRBV9

CDR3 protein: CASSSNSGTSGRSPDTQYF
CDR3 DNA: TGTGCCAGCAGCTCTAACTCCGGGACTAGCGGGAGATCCCCAGATACGCAGTATTTT
clone size: -
J gene: TRBJ2-3
D gene: TRBD2
V gene: TRBV5-4

CDR3 protein: CASNYTQGQPQHF
CDR3 DNA: TGTGCCAGCAATTACACACAAGGCCAGCCCCAGCATTTT
clone size: once
J gene: TRBJ1-5
D gene: -
V gene: TRBV5-6

CDR3 protein: CASSQEVGGLAGFTGELFF
CDR3 DNA: TGCGCCAGCAGCCAAGAAGTGGGGGGACTAGCGGGATTTACCGGGGAGCTGTTTTTT
clone size: once
J gene: TRBJ2-2
D gene: TRBD2
V gene: TRBV4-3

CDR3 protein: CASSQDTGSSYEQYF
CDR3 DNA: TGTGCCAGCAGCCAAGACACAGGTAGCTCCTACGAGCAGTACTTC
clone size: -
J gene: TRBJ2-7
D gene: -
V gene: TRBV4-2

CDR3 protein: CASSFAETQYF
CDR3 DNA: TGTGCCAGTAGTTTTGCGGAGACCCAGTACTTC
clone size: -
J gene: TRBJ2-5
D gene: -
V gene: TRBV19

CDR3 protein: CASSPVRGLHEQYF
CDR3 DNA: TGTGCCAGCAGCCCCGTCAGGGGTCTCCACGAGCAGTACTTC
clone size: -
J gene: TRBJ2-7
D gene: -
V gene: TRBV11-2

CDR3 protein: CASSLASPGTSGYEQYF
CDR3 DNA: TGTGCCAGCAGCTTAGCATCCCCCGGGACTAGCGGCTACGAGCAGTACTTC
clone size: -
J gene: TRBJ2-7
D gene: TRBD2
V gene: TRBV7-9

CDR3 protein: CASSLESHRNEQFF
CDR3 DNA: TGTGCCAGCAGCTTGGAGTCTCATCGGAATGAGCAGTTCTTC
clone size: few
J gene: TRBJ2-1
D gene: -
V gene: TRBV5-5

CDR3 protein: CASSPRGVAQYF
CDR3 DNA: TGTGCCAGCAGCCCCAGGGGGGTGGCGCAGTATTTT
clone size: -
J gene: TRBJ2-3
D gene: -
V gene: TRBV7-2

CDR3 protein: CSVEDPRDMGAGADRAQFF
CDR3 DNA: TGCAGCGTTGAAGATCCGCGAGATATGGGAGCGGGAGCGGACCGTGCGCAGTTCTTC
clone size: -
J gene: TRBJ2-1
D gene: TRBD2
V gene: TRBV29-1

CDR3 protein: CASSLRGRSYEQYF
CDR3 DNA: TGTGCCAGCAGTTTAAGGGGACGCTCCTACGAGCAGTACTTC
clone size: once
J gene: TRBJ2-7
D gene: -
V gene: TRBV27

CDR3 protein: CASSENRGHYGYTF
CDR3 DNA: TGTGCCAGCAGTGAAAACAGAGGCCACTATGGCTACACCTTC
clone size: -
J gene: TRBJ1-2
D gene: -
V gene: TRBV6-1

CDR3 protein: CASSELTGGNEKLFF
CDR3 DNA: TGTGCCAGCAGTGAATTGACAGGGGGGAATGAAAAACTGTTTTTT
clone size: -
J gene: TRBJ1-4
D gene: TRBD1
V gene: TRBV25-1

CDR3 protein: CASTQGGGATFF
CDR3 DNA: TGTGCCAGCACCCAGGGGGGGGGCGCGACTTTCTTT
clone size: once
J gene: TRBJ1-1
D gene: TRBD1
V gene: TRBV25-1

CDR3 protein: CASGSDRGRNEQFF
CDR3 DNA: TGCGCCAGCGGATCGGACAGGGGGCGGAATGAGCAGTTCTTC
clone size: few
J gene: TRBJ2-1
D gene: TRBD1
V gene: TRBV10-1

CDR3 protein: CASSIRAGEPQHF
CDR3 DNA: TGTGCCAGTAGTATACGGGCAGGGGAGCCCCAGCATTTT
clone size: -
J gene: TRBJ1-5
D gene: -
V gene: TRBV19

CDR3 protein: CASSLLSGVSEQYF
CDR3 DNA: TGCGCCAGCAGCCTACTTTCGGGAGTGTCAGAGCAGTACTTC
clone size: -
J gene: TRBJ2-7
D gene: -
V gene: TRBV5-1